The next 9 T cell receptor beta chains were all read from a single sample in a study of control samples from healthy donors and cancer patients. Data came from immunoSEQ multiplex PCR; TCRdb stores just in-frame clones and leaves some out. The sample has 150,000 to 170,000 clones, 85% to 95% seen once. The sequenced sample was blood. These receptors all come from a man aged 35 to 55 in good health.

This clone has just one count. The chain couples TRBV24-1 to TRBJ1-2; no clear D. V lost 4 bases to trimming and J lost 8 bases, with 10 bases between them. CDR3 length: 12 residues. Germline V gene data show CDR1 as KGHDR and CDR2 as SFDVKD. The CDR3 nucleotides are TGTGCCACCAGTGACACTGGGGAGGGCTACACCTTC. This sequence encodes CATSDTGEGYTF.

J is TRBJ1-2 and V is TRBV7-9; D is uncertain. CDR3 length: 16 amino acids. From germline, CDR1 is SEHNR and CDR2 FQNEAQ (reference sequence). The ends were cut back, 5 bases at V and 1 base at J, with 17 bases in the middle. The CDR3 sequence is CASSEAGFRVNYGYTF. DNA of the CDR3: TGTGCCAGCAGCGAAGCAGGTTTTAGAGTTAACTATGGCTACACCTTC.

The genes are TRBV14 and TRBJ2-7; unclear D gene. V lost 4 bases and J 0 bases, leaving 19 bases between the germline ends. CDR3 size: 17 residues. CDR1 is SGHDN and CDR2 is FVKESK in the germline V gene. The CDR3 reads CASSPLPGLVGSYEQYF. The CDR3 region has the DNA TGTGCCAGCAGCCCATTACCTGGCCTCGTCGGCTCCTACGAGCAGTACTTC.

J is TRBJ1-4 and V is TRBV14, with D perhaps matching TRBD1 (5 bases). The CDR3 loop spans 16 amino acids. The germline V and J ends were trimmed by 4 bases and 6 bases, with 18 bases remaining between them. Looked up from germline, CDR1 is SGHDN and CDR2 is FVKESK. The CDR3 sequence is CASSPLTGTTDEKLFF. The CDR3 DNA is TGTGCCAGCAGCCCTTTAACCGGGACGACGGATGAAAAACTGTTTTTT.

CDR3 DNA: TGTGCCACCAGCCCGGGGGACAGGGGTATCACCGGGGAGCTGTTTTTT. Its translation is CATSPGDRGITGELFF. This chain connects TRBV24-1 to TRBJ2-2, with 10 bases aligning to TRBD1. Losses at the gene ends were 7 bases for V and 4 bases for J; bases not matched to a gene: 8. CDR1 is KGHDR, CDR2 SFDVKD, per germline. The CDR3 spans 16 residues.

As concerns this clone: The sample carries other DNA sequences with the same CDR3. This chain connects TRBV27 to TRBJ1-2; the D is unclear. CDR1 and CDR2 from the germline V gene are MNHEY and SMNVEV (reference sequence). The CDR3 has 13 residues. Trimming took 3 bases from V and 4 from J, leaving 9 bases between them. The CDR3 spells CASSLGGGYGYTF. CDR3 DNA sequence: TGTGCCAGCAGTTTGGGTGGTGGCTATGGCTACACCTTC.

V and J are TRBV3-1 (or the pseudogene TRBV3-2) and TRBJ2-7, with 7 bases identical to TRBD1. This CDR3 is built from 16 residues. Germline lookup yields CDR1 LGHDT and CDR2 YNNKEL (reference sequence). V lost 4 bases, J lost 1 base, and 10 bases stayed unmatched. CDR3 DNA sequence: TGTGCCAGCAGCCCCAGACCGGGACAGTGGTCCTACGAGCAGTACTTC. This translates into CASSPRPGQWSYEQYF.

V and J are TRBV9 and TRBJ2-3; maybe TRBD1 (5 bases). V lost 1 base to trimming and J lost 2 bases, with 8 bases between them. This CDR3 is 14 amino acids long. Germline values: CDR1 SGDLS, CDR2 YYNGEE. DNA for the CDR3: TGTGCCAGCAGCGTACGACAGACCACAGATACGCAGTATTTT. It specifies CASSVRQTTDTQYF.

Comment on this clone: Other DNA sequences in this sample translate to the same CDR3. The CDR3 sequence: CASSVAPENTEAFF. CDR3 nucleotides: TGTGCCAGCAGCGTAGCCCCCGAGAACACTGAAGCTTTCTTT. The chain combines TRBV9 with TRBJ1-1; D ambiguous. Germline V gene lookup returns CDR1 SGDLS and CDR2 YYNGEE. The V end was cut by 0 bases, the J end by 1 base, with 7 bases between. The CDR3 length is 14 residues.